This T cell receptor beta chain was found in a study of blood T cell repertoires in COVID-19. Looking at the study overall: The origin of the acute and convalescent COVID-19 samples was the United States, Italy and Spain.

Seattle patient enrollment occurred during active infection, with longitudinal follow-up thereafter. This clone came up once. Produced via immunoSEQ multiplex PCR; TCRdb's table is partial and in-frame only. Counted here are under 550,000 clones, about 87% occurring once; the ten biggest clones make up about 0.91%. Unmatched junction bases numbered 13, after V lost 4 bases and J lost 5 bases. The germline CDR1 and CDR2 sequences are MGHRA and YSYEKL. This CDR3 comprises 16 residues. This chain connects TRBV4-1 to TRBJ2-7, with 8 nucleotides matching TRBD2. The TCR was taken from a man between 18 and 29 years old with COVID-19, enrolled during active disease. Material: peripheral blood. The CDR3: CASSPGGRQGSDEQYF. DNA for the CDR3: TGCGCCAGCAGCCCCGGCGGGAGGCAGGGTTCGGACGAGCAGTACTTC.